This TCR beta chain was recorded in a study of CD8 T cells in Susac syndrome. From germline, CDR1 is KGHSH and CDR2 LQKENI. With 1 base removed from V and 8 bases from J, the gap between germline ends came to 21 bases. The CDR3 loop spans 17 amino acids. TCR beta sequencing was performed on blood CD8+ and CD4+ T cells. Control patients had untreated stable or active relapsing-remitting multiple sclerosis by revised McDonald criteria. TEMRA cells were FACS-enriched, with CD8+ and CD4+ T cells isolated negatively. Random hexamers served to reverse transcribe roughly 0.5 to 1 ug RNA. The TCR beta CDR3 was amplified by immunoSEQ multiplex PCR across 54 Vbeta, 13 Jbeta. TCRdb redid the calling of the immunoSEQ multiplex PCR reads with MiXCR, one entry per CDR3 protein. This table holds under 550,000 distinct CDR3 sequences, around 85% found once.

This sequence joins TRBV18 and TRBJ2-1; D perhaps matches TRBD2 (7 bases). The specimen was CD8+ T cells from PBMCs. This TCR was sampled from a human donor with multiple sclerosis. CDR3 sequence reads: CASSPLETNKGGDEQFF. CDR3 bases: TGTGCCAGCTCACCACTCGAGACAAATAAAGGGGGGGATGAGCAGTTCTTC.